This is a list of T cell receptor beta chains from one sample in a study of cytomegalovirus exposure and HLA in healthy donors. Data came from immunoSEQ multiplex PCR; TCRdb stores just in-frame clones and leaves some out. The repertoire holds 150,000 to 200,000 clones, with approximately 59% as singletons. Sequenced: PBMCs. The receptor set was obtained from a man in his forties or fifties in good health and CMV-seronegative. Both conserved end residues are part of each CDR3. A D gene is named only where the DNA matches it firmly. Clone size is not always given. Where it is, it says once, few, many or a class for expanded clones.

abundance,v_gene,d_gene,j_gene,CDR3aa,CDR3nt
-,TRBV5-1,TRBD1,TRBJ2-1,CASSSPGQGGHEQFF,TGCGCCAGCAGCTCCCCTGGACAGGGTGGCCATGAGCAGTTCTTC
-,TRBV30,-,TRBJ2-3,CAWSGPSGTDTQYF,TGTGCCTGGAGTGGTCCTTCAGGCACAGATACGCAGTATTTT
-,TRBV30,-,TRBJ1-4,CAWSTKSRPTNEKLFF,TGTGCCTGGAGTACCAAATCCAGGCCAACTAATGAAAAACTGTTTTTT
-,TRBV5-4,TRBD1,TRBJ2-7,CASSLDRGPYEQYF,TGTGCCAGCAGCTTGGACAGGGGGCCCTACGAGCAGTACTTC
few,TRBV18,-,TRBJ2-1,CASSPFTGNSYNEQFF,TGTGCCAGCTCACCATTCACAGGGAACTCCTACAATGAGCAGTTCTTC
-,TRBV6-4,TRBD1,TRBJ2-3,CASSDGTGTDTQYF,TGTGCCAGCAGTGACGGGACAGGCACAGATACGCAGTATTTT
-,TRBV6-5,-,TRBJ2-2,CASSLRGNTGELFF,TGTGCCAGCAGCTTGCGGGGGAACACCGGGGAGCTGTTTTTT
-,TRBV28,-,TRBJ2-5,CASSSRMHLKETQYF,TGTGCCAGCAGTTCCAGGATGCACCTAAAGGAGACCCAGTACTTC
-,TRBV7-2,TRBD2,TRBJ2-3,CASSLVWASGSSQYF,TGTGCCAGCAGCTTAGTTTGGGCTAGCGGGAGTTCGCAGTATTTT
once,TRBV30,-,TRBJ1-2,CAWSWGGRTTNYGYTF,TGTGCCTGGAGCTGGGGGGGCAGGACTACTAACTATGGCTACACCTTC
few,TRBV13,-,TRBJ1-1,CASSSGTPNTEAFF,TGTGCCAGCAGCTCCGGGACACCGAACACTGAAGCTTTCTTT
few,TRBV7-6,-,TRBJ2-7,CASSLFQGSSYEQYF,TGTGCCAGCAGCTTATTTCAGGGTAGCTCCTACGAGCAGTACTTC
-,TRBV6-5,-,TRBJ1-1,CASTRGVNTEAFF,TGTGCCAGCACACGGGGTGTGAACACTGAAGCTTTCTTT
-,TRBV29-1,TRBD1,TRBJ2-7,CSVVGGQGAYEQYF,TGCAGCGTTGTGGGTGGACAGGGGGCATACGAGCAGTACTTC
few,TRBV6-5,TRBD1,TRBJ1-1,CASSRRTGDTEAFF,TGTGCCAGCAGTCGACGGACAGGGGATACTGAAGCTTTCTTT